Detailed here is one TCR beta chain. This clone was observed a single time. Its antigen is currently not known. Base qualities are not at hand, and no much larger clone is one base apart. A distance of 8 bases separates the germline ends of V and J, which lose 6 bases and 4 bases respectively. The CDR3 measures 11 amino acids from cysteine to phenylalanine. The kept DNA is CDR3 alone, 33 bases in frame from the first base. As encoded in the germline V gene, CDR1 is SQVTM while CDR2 is ANQGSEA. The source of the sample is a study of CD8+ T cells in alopecia areata (dated by TCRdb to the late 2010s). Broadly, across the study: Treated patients were enrolled in an open-label pilot trial of oral tofacitinib at 5 to 10 mg twice daily for moderate-to-severe alopecia areata. Tofacitinib was given for 6 to 18 months, followed by 6 months of follow-up off drug to assess delayed response and recurrence. To study T cell clonal expansion in alopecia areata, the researchers applied high-throughput TCRbeta sequencing to both the C3H/HeJ mouse model and human patients. Human TCRbeta sequencing covered scalp tissue and sorted CD4+ and CD8+ peripheral blood T cells from patchy and totalis/universalis alopecia areata patients and healthy controls. Patients on tofacitinib were biopsied at baseline and after 4 and 24 weeks of treatment, and several of the patients also had a later scalp biopsy. Scalp clonality was compared among normal scalp (n=4), patchy alopecia areata scalp (n=8), and alopecia totalis/universalis scalp (n=8). The RNA source kit depended on sample type: the PAXgene miRNA kit for fixed scalp, the miRNeasy kit for PBMCs, and the RNeasy kit for mouse skin. immunoSEQ multiplex PCR using 35 Vbeta forward primers and 13 Jbeta reverse primers was used to amplify TCRbeta CDR3 regions.

The protocol used for the library was the immunoSEQ multiplex PCR assay. For TCR sequencing, RNA was extracted from every sample and reverse transcribed into cDNA to serve as template. First-strand cDNA was synthesized with SuperScript III using a 2:1 mix of oligo-dT and random hexamers. A synthetic immune receptor repertoire was used to gauge amplification bias, and whatever bias remained was removed computationally. On the authors' methods: Raw reads were preprocessed to remove errors, and CDR3 was defined by IMGT conventions from the conserved cysteine to phenylalanine. Clonality was computed as 1 minus the Shannon entropy, with the entropy normalized by log2 of the number of productive unique TCRs. Whether scalp clones were CD4 or CD8 was inferred by matching scalp TCRbeta sequences against CD4 and CD8 repertoires sorted from blood. TCRdb took this table from immuneACCESS and kept in-frame rearrangements with V and J called. Such tables lack part of the clones; where checked against another copy, unresolved V genes explain under half of the gap, and the rest is unexplained. V, J and clone size were drawn from that table, and D and trimming were deduced from the DNA. Here the sample has over 150,000 clones; almost 65% occur a single time. The top ten clonotypes cover about 1.5% of the sample.

General findings and caveats noted by the study authors: Unlike mouse skin, where gammadelta T cells dominate, normal human skin contains resident alphabeta T cells that get sequenced too, which complicates analysis of the scalp TCR repertoire. Shared TCR sequences between patients were less evident than in mice, which may be partly attributable to HLA diversity in the patient population. Compared with normal scalp, lesional scalp, particularly in alopecia totalis/universalis, had higher clonality and more expanded CD8+ clones, which suggests antigenic drive.

Reading the label with the study, this specimen's time point is: baseline before oral tofacitinib. Lesional scalp punch biopsies and peripheral blood were collected from alopecia areata patients. After PBMCs were isolated by density centrifugation and stained for CD3, CD4 and CD8, a FACSAria was used to sort CD4+ and CD8+ T cells. The V and J genes are TRBV29-1 and TRBJ2-3, with the D gene call left open. This specimen was CD4+ T cells sorted from blood, taken at week 0. The source is a human donor with alopecia areata. The DNA reads TGCAGCGTGGTGATCGCAGATACGCAGTATTTT. This sequence encodes CSVVIADTQYF.